Listed below are T cell receptor beta chains from one sample, sequenced in a study of blood T cells in healthy people across ages. TCRdb independently ran MiXCR on the 5' RACE reads; one entry per CDR3 protein. The data show 600,000 to 850,000 distinct CDR3 sequences, roughly 47% seen once. Sequencing used blood. The receptors derive from a woman aged 60 to 75 in good health. Both conserved end residues are part of each CDR3. D genes are given only for firm matches. Not every row has a clone size; where given, it reads once, few, many or a size class.

V: TRBV3-1
D: -
size: few
J: TRBJ1-5
CDR3: CASSQADGNQPQHF
DNA: TGTGCCAGCAGCCAAGCGGACGGGAATCAGCCCCAGCATTTT

V: TRBV5-1
D: -
size: -
J: TRBJ1-2
CDR3: CASSLTTASYGYTF
DNA: TGCGCCAGCAGCTTGACGACAGCGTCCTATGGCTACACCTTC

V: TRBV9
D: -
size: few
J: TRBJ2-1
CDR3: CASSVGVGGSDEQFF
DNA: TGTGCCAGCAGCGTAGGCGTTGGTGGGTCCGATGAGCAGTTCTTC

V: TRBV7-9
D: TRBD2
size: -
J: TRBJ2-7
CDR3: CASSSPTSGGSYEQYF
DNA: TGTGCCAGCAGCTCTCCGACTAGCGGGGGCTCCTACGAGCAGTACTTC

V: TRBV20-1
D: -
size: -
J: TRBJ2-2
CDR3: CSARDLYGSTGELFF
DNA: TGCAGTGCTAGAGATCTGTACGGGAGCACCGGGGAGCTGTTTTTT

V: TRBV27
D: TRBD2
size: -
J: TRBJ2-3
CDR3: CASGLAGGFTDTQYF
DNA: TGTGCCAGCGGACTAGCGGGAGGCTTCACAGATACGCAGTATTTT

V: TRBV7-9
D: -
size: -
J: TRBJ1-4
CDR3: CASSTVGARDTEKLFF
DNA: TGTGCCAGCAGCACAGTGGGGGCCCGGGATACGGAAAAACTGTTTTTT

V: TRBV7-8
D: -
size: many
J: TRBJ2-6
CDR3: CASSSTRISGANVLTF
DNA: TGTGCCAGCAGCTCCACAAGGATCTCTGGGGCCAACGTCCTGACTTTC

V: TRBV29-1
D: -
size: -
J: TRBJ1-1
CDR3: CSGGSVAGRTEAFF
DNA: TGCAGCGGAGGCTCCGTGGCAGGGAGGACTGAAGCTTTCTTT

V: TRBV28
D: TRBD1
size: -
J: TRBJ2-1
CDR3: CASSLAYGQGDNEQFF
DNA: TGTGCCAGCAGTTTGGCCTACGGACAGGGGGACAATGAGCAGTTCTTC

V: TRBV7-2
D: -
size: -
J: TRBJ2-1
CDR3: CASSLALGYNEQFF
DNA: TGTGCCAGCAGCTTAGCCCTAGGCTACAATGAGCAGTTCTTC

V: TRBV5-5
D: -
size: once
J: TRBJ2-6
CDR3: CASTPWQNSGANVLTF
DNA: TGTGCCAGCACCCCTTGGCAGAACTCTGGGGCCAACGTCCTGACTTTC

V: TRBV9
D: TRBD2
size: -
J: TRBJ2-2
CDR3: CASNPGLKAGELFF
DNA: TGTGCCAGCAACCCGGGACTAAAGGCCGGGGAGCTGTTTTTT

V: TRBV21-1
D: -
size: few
J: TRBJ1-1
CDR3: CARLTGSLNTEAFF
DNA: TGTGCCAGACTAACAGGGAGCTTGAACACTGAAGCTTTCTTT

V: TRBV7-2
D: TRBD2
size: many
J: TRBJ2-1
CDR3: CASSLGLAGRNEQFF
DNA: TGTGCCAGCAGCTTAGGACTAGCGGGAAGGAATGAGCAGTTCTTC

V: TRBV30
D: -
size: few
J: TRBJ1-2
CDR3: CAWRGRGYTF
DNA: TGTGCCTGGAGGGGTCGAGGCTACACCTTC

V: TRBV29-1
D: -
size: -
J: TRBJ1-1
CDR3: CSVDRGSEAFF
DNA: TGCAGCGTTGACCGTGGGAGTGAAGCTTTCTTT

V: TRBV10-3
D: -
size: -
J: TRBJ1-1
CDR3: CAIIEGGGTEAFF
DNA: TGTGCCATCATTGAGGGGGGTGGCACTGAAGCTTTCTTT

V: TRBV6-6
D: -
size: once
J: TRBJ1-1
CDR3: CASSRPGAGTEAFF
DNA: TGTGCCAGCAGTCGACCAGGGGCGGGGACTGAAGCTTTCTTT

V: TRBV28
D: -
size: -
J: TRBJ1-2
CDR3: CASSLSPGGAGYTF
DNA: TGTGCCAGCAGTTTATCCCCTGGCGGAGCTGGCTACACCTTC

V: TRBV28
D: -
size: -
J: TRBJ1-5
CDR3: CASSFSYTPAQHF
DNA: TGTGCCAGCAGTTTCTCCTACACCCCGGCCCAGCATTTT

V: TRBV20-1
D: -
size: -
J: TRBJ1-2
CDR3: CSLGGHRDYGYTF
DNA: TGCAGCCTAGGTGGGCACAGGGACTATGGCTACACCTTC

V: TRBV4-2
D: -
size: -
J: TRBJ2-5
CDR3: CASSHNYPPVQETQYF
DNA: TGTGCCAGCAGCCATAACTACCCGCCCGTTCAAGAGACCCAGTACTTC

V: TRBV12-3/TRBV12-4
D: TRBD2
size: many
J: TRBJ2-5
CDR3: CASSFGLAGEKTQYF
DNA: TGTGCCAGCAGTTTCGGTCTAGCGGGGGAGAAGACCCAGTACTTC

V: TRBV5-5
D: -
size: -
J: TRBJ1-1
CDR3: CASSYLFTRGNTEAFF
DNA: TGTGCCAGCAGCTACCTTTTTACAAGGGGGAACACTGAAGCTTTCTTT

V: TRBV7-2
D: -
size: -
J: TRBJ2-3
CDR3: CASSLGQFGGGLTDTQYF
DNA: TGTGCCAGCAGCTTAGGGCAATTCGGCGGGGGCTTAACAGATACGCAGTATTTT

V: TRBV5-1
D: TRBD1
size: many
J: TRBJ2-7
CDR3: CASSLVDPPRDRVYEQYF
DNA: TGCGCCAGCAGCTTGGTGGACCCCCCCCGGGACAGGGTCTACGAGCAGTACTTC

V: TRBV20-1
D: TRBD2
size: few
J: TRBJ2-3
CDR3: CSATGLAGGLTDTQYF
DNA: TGCAGTGCTACGGGACTAGCGGGGGGGCTCACAGATACGCAGTATTTT